Each of the 6 T cell receptor beta chains below was sequenced from the same sample in a study of T cell repertoires in cytomegalovirus infection. A single record per CDR3 protein comes from TCRdb applying MiXCR to the reads. This sample has under 850,000 distinct CDR3 sequences, with 35% found just once. The specimen was PBMCs. Receptors originate from a human donor in good health (CMV status not recorded). Some clones in this sample may be carry-over from other donors' samples.

This chain joins TRBV3-1 and TRBJ2-7; no clear D. There are 16 residues in the CDR3. V lost 5 bases to trimming and J lost 5 bases, with 22 bases between them. The germline V gene has CDR1 LGHDT and CDR2 YNNKEL (reference sequence). The CDR3: CASSSPLGVLGNEQYF. Written as DNA, the CDR3 is TGTGCCAGCAGCTCTCCCCTTGGGGTCCTGGGGAACGAGCAGTACTTC.

The chain joins TRBV4-1 to TRBJ1-1, with D unresolved. Deletions cut 1 base from V and 2 bases from J, with 11 bases between. Germline assignment: CDR1 MGHRA and CDR2 YSYEKL. This CDR3 is 15 amino acids long. As DNA, the CDR3 is TGCGCCAGCAGCCAAGCTGAGGTGATCAACACTGAAGCTTTCTTT. This gives the protein CASSQAEVINTEAFF.

This clonotype was recorded a few times. The gene calls are TRBV7-2 and TRBJ1-2; 7 bases fit TRBD1. Per germline, CDR1 SGHTA and CDR2 FQGNSA. The V gene end was trimmed by 5 bases and the J gene end by 8 bases; junction bases not matched to a gene: 8. The CDR3 sequence is 13 residues long. The CDR3 DNA reads as TGTGCCAGCAGCGCGAAGGGGGCGGGGGGCTACACCTTC. This codes for CASSAKGAGGYTF. Full variable domain (rest looked up from reference TRBV7-2 and TRBJ1-2): GAGVSQSPSNKVTEKGKDVELRCDPISGHTALYWYRQSLGQGLEFLIYFQGNSAPDKSGLPSDRFSAERTGGSVSTLTIQRTQQEDSAVYLCASSAKGAGGYTFGSGTRLTVV.

This chain links TRBV27 with TRBJ2-7, with TRBD2 identical over 9 bases. CDR1 and CDR2 (germline): MNHEY, SMNVEV (reference sequence). Germline trimming cut 2 bases from V and 3 bases from J; bases unmatched to any gene: 11. This CDR3 spans 17 amino acids. The chain's CDR3 is CASSLGGGGRESYEQYF. Written as DNA, the CDR3 is TGTGCCAGCAGTTTAGGAGGGGGCGGGAGGGAGAGCTACGAGCAGTACTTC.

This clonotype has only a few counts. V usage is TRBV7-3 and J usage is TRBJ1-2, with a weak D call TRBD1 (6 bases). Trimming left V 4 bases short and J 6 bases short, with 27 bases between. The CDR3 sequence is 18 residues long. The germline V gene has CDR1 SGHTA and CDR2 FQGTGA. The CDR3 nucleotides are TGTGCCAGCAGCTGGCTAGGCCTCATTAGGGGGGCGCGCGATGGCTACACCTTC. This sequence encodes CASSWLGLIRGARDGYTF.

With regard to this clonotype: A read error may be the cause here, since a much bigger clone is one base away. This sequence joins TRBV12-3 or TRBV12-4 and TRBJ1-2; D is unresolved. This CDR3 spans 14 amino acids. V was trimmed by 3 bases and J by 10 bases, leaving 18 bases between them. CDR3 DNA: TGTGCCAGCAGTTTTCTCGGGTCCTCAGAGGCCTACACCTTC. The encoded protein is CASSFLGSSEAYTF.